This T cell receptor (beta chain) was identified in a study of T-cell reconstitution after alpha-beta-depleted transplantation in children. Using unique molecular identifiers, the investigators prepared the TCRbeta library. TCRdb analysed the PCR reads with MiXCR anew, one entry per CDR3 protein. The sample lists approximately 430,000 distinct CDR3 sequences; 15% to 20% were seen once. The CDR3 extends over 16 amino acids. Germline values: CDR1 SGHRS, CDR2 YFSETQ. The V gene lost 4 bases and the J gene lost 5 bases, with 22 bases spanning the gap. This clonotype was observed a few times. The chain joins TRBV5-1 to TRBJ2-7; tentative D call: TRBD1 (6 bases). This clonotype originated in a boy in the first two years of life who had a stem cell transplant for Wiskott-Aldrich syndrome, so the T cells may come from the graft donor. The material was PBMCs, mostly from graft donor cells, obtained 360 days after TCRalphabeta/CD19-depleted stem cell transplant. Written as DNA, the CDR3 is TGCGCCAGCAGCAAATCCCCGAGGGGACAAGTGGACGAGCAGTACTTC. Its protein product is CASSKSPRGQVDEQYF.